The rows below give T cell receptor beta chains drawn from one sample of a study of blood T cell repertoires in COVID-19. The repertoire was sequenced with immunoSEQ multiplex PCR; TCRdb's copy has only in-frame clones and lacks some. The data show 300,000 to 400,000 clones, roughly 90% seen once. Material: peripheral blood. The source is a woman aged 70 to 79 with COVID-19, enrolled during active disease. The CDR3 runs from the conserved cysteine through the conserved F or W. Clone size is stated in some rows and not others, as once, few, many or a class when expanded.

V gene	J gene	clone size	CDR3 protein
TRBV7-2	TRBJ2-7	.	CASSTGQGHYEQYF
TRBV27	TRBJ2-3	.	CASSSFRQGARSTDTQYF
TRBV4-1	TRBJ1-1	few	CASSQSGGAVSEAFF
TRBV19	TRBJ1-3	.	CASSLGMGDTIYF
TRBV9	TRBJ1-1	once	CASSVDPLDRLNTEAFF
TRBV7-6	TRBJ2-2	.	CASRPGGSVGELFF
TRBV6-5	TRBJ2-4	.	CASRREEAIQYF
TRBV27	TRBJ2-5	.	CASSLLRGETQYF
TRBV5-1	TRBJ1-1	.	CASSLALTGGKNTEAFF
TRBV6-6	TRBJ1-2	.	CASTPGTGNYGYTF
TRBV5-1	TRBJ1-2	few	CASSPGQGIKYGYTF
TRBV27	TRBJ1-2	.	CASSPVPRQGGYGYTF
TRBV27	TRBJ2-3	.	CASSLYYSRPDTQYF
TRBV29-1	TRBJ1-5	.	CSVGGHSQPQHF
TRBV30	TRBJ1-2	.	CAWSVRQGAVYGYTF
TRBV11-2	TRBJ1-3	.	CASSADRPGNTIYF
TRBV7-6	TRBJ1-3	.	CASSFLPLSGNTIYF
TRBV2	TRBJ1-1	.	CASFHSPGAPEAFF
TRBV28	TRBJ1-5	.	CASSLAGDQHF
TRBV19	TRBJ1-2	.	CASIPGHATGYGYTF
TRBV9	TRBJ1-5	.	CASSYTGGDQPQHF
TRBV21-1	TRBJ2-1	.	CASSKVGPRRNNEQFF
TRBV6-5	TRBJ1-4	.	CASSPGTGQEKLFF
TRBV12-5	TRBJ1-1	.	CASVGWGVLVAFF
TRBV13	TRBJ2-5	.	CASSHRQQKETQYF
TRBV2	TRBJ1-6	once	CASSETGRMYNSPLHF
TRBV3-1/TRBV3-2	TRBJ1-2	.	CASSPLRSGIGYTF
TRBV7-2	TRBJ2-2	.	CASSLAGEVKTGELFF
TRBV25-1	TRBJ1-5	.	CASSEHGGNQPQHF
TRBV19	TRBJ2-1	.	CASSHGQGYNEQFF
TRBV5-6	TRBJ2-7	.	CASSLVFNSRTGRSYEQYF
TRBV19	TRBJ1-1	.	CASQGFVGTEAFF
TRBV18	TRBJ2-7	.	CASSPNSYEQYF
TRBV24-1	TRBJ1-3	once	CATSDPGQGDGNTIYF
TRBV29-1	TRBJ1-2	.	CSARTGIDGYTF
TRBV7-2	TRBJ2-5	.	CASSLAILGGLETQYF